What follows are 11 T cell receptor beta chains derived from one specimen sequenced in a study of naive and memory T cell subsets. TCR cDNA received a 3' ligated oligonucleotide that carried a UMI. Amplification of ligated cDNA took four PCR rounds with SP2 and nested alpha and beta constant primers. TCRdb re-called the 5' RACE reads with MiXCR, one entry per CDR3 protein. The sample lists some 60,000 distinct CDR3 sequences; 8% to 9% were seen once. The origin of the receptors is a female donor in good health.

This clonotype was counted between two and nine times. V and J are TRBV7-9 and TRBJ2-7; 12 bases align to TRBD2. Germline loops: CDR1 SEHNR, CDR2 FQNEAQ (reference sequence). The CDR3 is made up of 14 amino acids. V was clipped by 5 bases and J by 3 bases; unmatched bases: 2. The CDR3 loop reads CASSRLAGDYEQYF. CDR3 DNA: TGTGCCAGCAGCCGACTAGCGGGAGACTACGAGCAGTACTTC. Combining the CDR3 with reference TRBV7-9 and TRBJ2-7 gives the whole variable domain DTGVSQNPRHKITKRGQNVTFRCDPISEHNRLYWYRQTLGQGPEFLTYFQNEAQLEKSRLLSDRFSAERPKGSFSTLEIQRTEQGDSAMYLCASSRLAGDYEQYFGPGTRLTVT.

The V and J genes are TRBV20-1 and TRBJ2-3, with D perhaps assigned TRBD1 or TRBD2 (5 bases each). With 3 bases removed from V and 6 bases from J, the gap between germline ends came to 19 bases. The CDR3 has 15 amino acids. Germline CDR1 is DFQATT and CDR2 is SNEGSKA (reference sequence). The CDR3 is CSASPRDPNGDTQYF. CDR3 nucleotide sequence: TGCAGTGCTAGTCCGAGGGACCCGAACGGCGATACGCAGTATTTT.

The chain uses TRBV5-4 and TRBJ2-3; D ambiguous. Germline V gene data show CDR1 as SGHNT and CDR2 as YYREEE (reference sequence). The ends were cut back, 2 bases at V and 4 bases at J, with 8 bases in the middle. The CDR3 has 13 amino acids. CDR3 in DNA: TGTGCCAGCAGCTTTTCTCATGCAGATACGCAGTATTTT. Its protein is CASSFSHADTQYF.

This clonotype was found a few times. The V gene is TRBV27, the J gene TRBJ2-7; the match to TRBD2 covers 8 bases. The CDR3 totals 13 residues. The germline V gene encodes CDR1 MNHEY and CDR2 SMNVEV (reference sequence). With 2 bases clipped from V and 6 bases from J, the junction kept 3 bases outside the gene matches. CDR3: CASSLAGGSEQYF. In DNA, the CDR3 is TGTGCCAGCAGTTTAGCGGGAGGTTCCGAGCAGTACTTC.

This clonotype has a handful of counts. The CDR3 reads CASSQRQGRNTEAFF. The CDR3 region has the DNA TGTGCCAGCAGCCAAAGACAGGGGAGGAACACTGAAGCTTTCTTT. The chain recombines TRBV14 with TRBJ1-1; 8 nucleotides line up with TRBD1. Germline V gene data show CDR1 as SGHDN and CDR2 as FVKESK. The CDR3 spans 15 residues. J was trimmed by 1 base and V by 2 bases; bases with no gene match: 3.

This clonotype was counted many times. J is TRBJ1-5 and V is TRBV12-3 or TRBV12-4; TRBD1 matches at 11 bases. CDR3 size: 16 residues. The V gene end was trimmed by 2 bases and the J gene end by 4 bases; junction bases not matched to a gene: 4. CDR3 loop: CASSLRTGGANQPQHF. CDR3 sequence (DNA): TGTGCCAGCAGTTTACGGACAGGGGGCGCTAATCAGCCCCAGCATTTT.

The rearrangement joins TRBV28 to TRBJ2-5, with a weak D call TRBD2 (5 bases). The length of the CDR3 is 13 residues. Trimming shortened V by 2 bases and J by 5 bases, and 9 bases separated the two germline ends. Germline loops: CDR1 MDHEN, CDR2 SYDVKM. In DNA, the CDR3 is TGTGCCAGCAGTTTAGGGAGTTATGAGACCCAGTACTTC. It codes for CASSLGSYETQYF.

This clonotype turned up a few times. The chain joins TRBV10-3 to TRBJ2-3; 10 bases map to TRBD2. V shed 6 bases, J shed 0 bases, and the junction held 3 bases outside the gene matches. CDR1 and CDR2 (germline): ENHRY, SYGVKD. CDR3 length: 15 amino acids. CDR3 nucleotide sequence: TGTGCCATCAGCACAGCGGGAGGGAGCACAGATACGCAGTATTTT. It specifies CAISTAGGSTDTQYF.

In its sample, this clonotype was seen a few times. The chain employs TRBV5-1 and TRBJ2-3; D gene unclear. This CDR3 contains 14 residues. V was clipped by 1 base and J by 1 base, with 7 bases between them. Per the germline V gene, CDR1 is SGHRS and CDR2 is YFSETQ. DNA for the CDR3: TGCGCCAGCAGCTTGAGGGCGGGCACAGATACGCAGTATTTT. It codes for CASSLRAGTDTQYF.

This clonotype has only a few counts. The chain joins TRBV12-3 or TRBV12-4 to TRBJ2-1; the match to TRBD2 covers 9 bases. The CDR3 is made up of 14 amino acids. Unmatched junction bases numbered 8, after V lost 8 bases and J lost 6 bases. CDR3 protein: CASLGDSGGNEQFF. The CDR3 region has the DNA TGTGCCAGCCTCGGGGATAGCGGGGGCAATGAGCAGTTCTTC.

This clonotype was seen at least ten times. The chain carries TRBV7-9 and TRBJ2-1; 7 positions match TRBD1. Germline V gene sequence: CDR1 SEHNR, CDR2 FQNEAQ (reference sequence). The J segment lost 1 base and the V segment lost 6 bases, leaving 9 bases of the junction unmatched. This CDR3 is 16 amino acids long. The CDR3 coding sequence is TGTGCCAGCAGAACCACAGGGGTAGAATCCTACAATGAGCAGTTCTTC. Protein: CASRTTGVESYNEQFF.